This T cell receptor (beta chain) was captured in a study of blood T cell repertoires in COVID-19. For the study at large: PBMCs, B-cell-depleted T cells, or T cells provided the cDNA or gDNA that made up the material.

In terms of age and location, participants ranged from roughly 18 to 90 years and lived in about two dozen US areas. Self-reported history from a screening survey and questionnaire set each donor's cohort. Cohort 3 recovery required two negative PCRs, clearance, or symptom resolution. Unmatched junction bases numbered 5, after V lost 6 bases and J lost 7 bases. CDR1 is ENHRY and CDR2 is SYGVKD in the germline V gene. The CDR3 consists of 13 residues. This table comes from immunoSEQ multiplex PCR, and its TCRdb copy is limited to in-frame clones, with some not included. Among about 320,000 clones listed, about 90% were seen once.

This receptor was identified in a man aged 25-40 years who had recovered from COVID-19. The chain joins TRBV10-3 to TRBJ1-2, with 10 nucleotides matching TRBD1. The specimen was PBMCs or T cells enriched from blood (not recorded which). In DNA, the CDR3 is TGTGCCATCAGCCGACAGGGGGCGCCTGGCTACACCTTC. As protein: CAISRQGAPGYTF.